Listed below are T cell receptor beta chains from one sample, sequenced in a study of OX40 agonist ivuxolimab in advanced cancers. The protocol was immunoSEQ multiplex PCR, while the TCRdb copy is restricted to in-frame clones and leaves out a portion. The table lists tens of thousands of clones, roughly 87% of them singletons. Sequencing used CD4+ or CD8+ T cells sorted from blood, obtained in a trial of the OX40 agonist ivuxolimab. The receptors stem from an adult with an advanced solid tumor such as melanoma, head and neck, liver or kidney cancer. Both conserved end residues are part of each CDR3. The D gene is left open where the match is weak. Clone size is not always given. Where it is, it says once, few, many or a class for expanded clones.

len: 13; abundance: NA; d_gene: NA; v_gene: TRBV5-4; j_gene: TRBJ1-1; CDR3aa: CASKIGGNTEAFF; CDR3nt: TGTGCCAGCAAGATCGGGGGAAACACTGAAGCTTTCTTT
len: 11; abundance: NA; d_gene: NA; v_gene: TRBV28; j_gene: TRBJ1-1; CDR3aa: CASSLRGSAFF; CDR3nt: TGTGCCAGCAGTTTAAGAGGGTCGGCTTTCTTT
len: 15; abundance: NA; d_gene: NA; v_gene: TRBV5-6; j_gene: TRBJ1-5; CDR3aa: CASSQTRVDVQPQHF; CDR3nt: TGTGCCAGCAGCCAAACCAGGGTCGACGTTCAGCCCCAGCATTTT
len: 16; abundance: NA; d_gene: NA; v_gene: TRBV19; j_gene: TRBJ2-5; CDR3aa: CASSKGSAGRGETQYF; CDR3nt: TGTGCCAGTAGTAAGGGATCAGCGGGGAGGGGGGAGACCCAGTACTTC
len: 13; abundance: NA; d_gene: NA; v_gene: TRBV7-2; j_gene: TRBJ1-2; CDR3aa: CASSFGVDYGYTF; CDR3nt: TGTGCCAGCAGCTTCGGGGTAGACTATGGCTACACCTTC
len: 14; abundance: NA; d_gene: NA; v_gene: TRBV18; j_gene: TRBJ2-7; CDR3aa: CASSPRGNTYEQYF; CDR3nt: TGTGCCAGCTCACCAAGGGGGAACACCTACGAGCAGTACTTC
len: 15; abundance: NA; d_gene: TRBD1; v_gene: TRBV10-3; j_gene: TRBJ2-3; CDR3aa: CAISDNRGNTDTQYF; CDR3nt: TGTGCCATCAGTGATAACAGGGGTAACACAGATACGCAGTATTTT
len: 14; abundance: NA; d_gene: TRBD1; v_gene: TRBV4-1; j_gene: TRBJ1-4; CDR3aa: CASSLQGRNEKLFF; CDR3nt: TGCGCCAGCAGCCTACAGGGGAGAAATGAAAAACTGTTTTTT
len: 14; abundance: NA; d_gene: NA; v_gene: TRBV9; j_gene: TRBJ1-5; CDR3aa: CASSVGPGQQPQHF; CDR3nt: TGTGCCAGCAGCGTTGGGCCAGGGCAACAGCCCCAGCATTTT
len: 14; abundance: once; d_gene: NA; v_gene: TRBV18; j_gene: TRBJ2-2; CDR3aa: CASSPPKNTGELFF; CDR3nt: TGTGCCAGCTCACCACCGAAAAACACCGGGGAGCTGTTTTTT
len: 11; abundance: NA; d_gene: NA; v_gene: TRBV28; j_gene: TRBJ1-2; CDR3aa: CASSLDYGYTF; CDR3nt: TGTGCCAGCAGTTTAGACTATGGCTACACCTTC
len: 14; abundance: NA; d_gene: NA; v_gene: TRBV5-1; j_gene: TRBJ2-1; CDR3aa: CASSLGQAYNEQFF; CDR3nt: TGCGCCAGCAGCTTGGGACAGGCATACAATGAGCAGTTCTTC
len: 15; abundance: once; d_gene: NA; v_gene: TRBV2; j_gene: TRBJ2-7; CDR3aa: CASRPRQVFGDEQYF; CDR3nt: TGTGCCAGCAGACCCAGACAGGTTTTTGGCGACGAGCAGTACTTC
len: 14; abundance: NA; d_gene: TRBD2; v_gene: TRBV4-3; j_gene: TRBJ2-5; CDR3aa: CASSQTSGGETQYF; CDR3nt: TGCGCCAGCAGCCAAACTAGCGGGGGTGAGACCCAGTACTTC
len: 15; abundance: NA; d_gene: TRBD1; v_gene: TRBV6-6; j_gene: TRBJ2-2; CDR3aa: CASSSTTGWTGELFF; CDR3nt: TGTGCCAGCAGTTCAACGACAGGGTGGACCGGGGAGCTGTTTTTT
len: 12; abundance: NA; d_gene: TRBD2; v_gene: TRBV2; j_gene: TRBJ2-7; CDR3aa: CAMRGSTYEQYF; CDR3nt: TGTGCCATGCGGGGGTCCACCTACGAGCAGTACTTC
len: 17; abundance: NA; d_gene: TRBD1; v_gene: TRBV18; j_gene: TRBJ1-3; CDR3aa: CASSPLAQGGSGNTIYF; CDR3nt: TGTGCCAGCTCACCCCTTGCACAGGGGGGCTCTGGAAACACCATATATTTT
len: 13; abundance: NA; d_gene: NA; v_gene: TRBV2; j_gene: TRBJ1-1; CDR3aa: CASSEGGNTEAFF; CDR3nt: TGTGCCAGCAGTGAAGGTGGGAACACTGAAGCTTTCTTT
len: 14; abundance: NA; d_gene: TRBD1; v_gene: TRBV28; j_gene: TRBJ2-7; CDR3aa: CASSYPGQGYEQYF; CDR3nt: TGTGCCAGCAGCTACCCGGGACAGGGGTACGAGCAGTACTTC
len: 14; abundance: NA; d_gene: NA; v_gene: TRBV4-2; j_gene: TRBJ2-5; CDR3aa: CASSQGGYGETQYF; CDR3nt: TGTGCCAGCAGCCAAGGTGGATACGGAGAGACCCAGTACTTC
len: 14; abundance: NA; d_gene: NA; v_gene: TRBV6-5; j_gene: TRBJ1-6; CDR3aa: CASSPWGGQSPLHF; CDR3nt: TGTGCCAGCAGCCCGTGGGGGGGTCAATCACCCCTCCACTTT
len: 13; abundance: NA; d_gene: TRBD1; v_gene: TRBV19; j_gene: TRBJ1-1; CDR3aa: CASKPDRGPEAFF; CDR3nt: TGTGCCAGTAAGCCGGACAGGGGCCCTGAAGCTTTCTTT
len: 14; abundance: NA; d_gene: TRBD1; v_gene: TRBV5-1; j_gene: TRBJ1-4; CDR3aa: CASSPGQANEKLFF; CDR3nt: TGCGCCAGCAGCCCGGGACAGGCTAATGAAAAACTGTTTTTT
len: 14; abundance: NA; d_gene: NA; v_gene: TRBV28; j_gene: TRBJ2-7; CDR3aa: CASSLPLDPGKQYF; CDR3nt: TGTGCCAGCAGTTTGCCTCTAGACCCCGGAAAGCAGTACTTC
len: 17; abundance: NA; d_gene: TRBD2; v_gene: TRBV18; j_gene: TRBJ2-7; CDR3aa: CASSRGLAGGGSYEQYF; CDR3nt: TGTGCCAGCTCACGCGGACTAGCGGGGGGCGGTTCCTACGAGCAGTACTTC
len: 15; abundance: NA; d_gene: NA; v_gene: TRBV12-5; j_gene: TRBJ2-3; CDR3aa: CASGLGQQSTDTQYF; CDR3nt: TGTGCTAGTGGTTTAGGACAGCAAAGCACAGATACGCAGTATTTT
len: 13; abundance: NA; d_gene: NA; v_gene: TRBV11-1; j_gene: TRBJ2-3; CDR3aa: CASSLGTTDTQYF; CDR3nt: TGTGCCAGCAGCTTAGGGACTACAGATACGCAGTATTTT
len: 15; abundance: NA; d_gene: NA; v_gene: TRBV7-3; j_gene: TRBJ1-2; CDR3aa: CASSLTAGANYGYTF; CDR3nt: TGTGCCAGCAGCTTAACGGCCGGTGCTAACTATGGCTACACCTTC